Listed below are T cell receptor beta chains from one sample, sequenced in a study of blood T cells in healthy people across ages. A single record per CDR3 protein comes from TCRdb applying MiXCR to the 5' RACE reads. The sample carries 950,000 to 1,200,000 distinct CDR3 sequences, roughly two fifths recorded once. The sample consisted of blood. These receptors were collected from a man between 18 and 35 years old in good health. CDR3s include the opening cysteine and the closing phenylalanine or tryptophan. D genes are given only for firm matches. Expanded clones are given a class, and other clones once, few, many or no size at all.

CDR3 DNA,CDR3 protein,J gene,CDR3 length,clone size,V gene,D gene
TGTGCCTGGAGTGTACCCAGGGGAAGCACAGATACGCAGTATTTT,CAWSVPRGSTDTQYF,TRBJ2-3,15,NA,TRBV30,NA
TGTGCCAGCAGCCAAGGGGGACTAGCGGCCTACAATGAGCAGTTCTTC,CASSQGGLAAYNEQFF,TRBJ2-1,16,few,TRBV9,TRBD2
TGTGCCAGCAGTCCCCCAGACAGGGAAGAGACCCAGTACTTC,CASSPPDREETQYF,TRBJ2-5,14,few,TRBV6-2/TRBV6-3,TRBD1
TGTGCCAGCAGTGAAAGGCCTAGCTCCTACAATGAGCAGTTCTTC,CASSERPSSYNEQFF,TRBJ2-1,15,NA,TRBV2,NA
TGTGCCAGCAGCCCCCAACCGGCGGGGGGGCTAATTAATGAGCAGTTCTTC,CASSPQPAGGLINEQFF,TRBJ2-1,17,NA,TRBV7-2,TRBD2
TGCGCCAGCAGCCAAGAAAACTGGAGCTCCTACGAGCAGTACTTC,CASSQENWSSYEQYF,TRBJ2-7,15,NA,TRBV4-3,NA
TGTGCCAGCAGCTTGGAGGGACTAGCGGGGGAGGGAGATACGCAGTATTTT,CASSLEGLAGEGDTQYF,TRBJ2-3,17,NA,TRBV7-2,TRBD2
TGTGCCAGCTCACCCGCGACAGGAGGCACAGATACGCAGTATTTT,CASSPATGGTDTQYF,TRBJ2-3,15,few,TRBV18,NA
TGTGCCAGCAGTCGAGTATTGGGGATCCCAGATACGCAGTATTTT,CASSRVLGIPDTQYF,TRBJ2-3,15,NA,TRBV6-2/TRBV6-3,NA
TGTGCCAGCAGCCAAGAGACCACTTTAGTTGAAAAACTGTTTTTT,CASSQETTLVEKLFF,TRBJ1-4,15,NA,TRBV4-2,NA
TGCGCCAGCAGCTTGGAGCGGGCTAATGAAAAACTGTTTTTT,CASSLERANEKLFF,TRBJ1-4,14,NA,TRBV5-1,NA
TGTGCCAGCAGCCCTGCCGGGGCCCGACCTTACTACGAGCAGTACTTC,CASSPAGARPYYEQYF,TRBJ2-7,16,NA,TRBV11-2,NA
TGCAGTGCTAGAGATTGGTCCCGGGGGGATCAGCCCCAGCATTTT,CSARDWSRGDQPQHF,TRBJ1-5,15,few,TRBV20-1,NA
TGTGCCAGCAGCTTAGCTGGGGCAGTCTATAATTCACCCCTCCACTTT,CASSLAGAVYNSPLHF,TRBJ1-6,16,NA,TRBV13,NA
TGCGCCAGCAGCCACCTCCCGGGACAGGGGATCAACTATGGCTACACCTTC,CASSHLPGQGINYGYTF,TRBJ1-2,17,NA,TRBV4-1,TRBD1
TGTGCCAGTAGTAGGTTCCCCTACGAGCAGTACTTC,CASSRFPYEQYF,TRBJ2-7,12,once,TRBV19,NA
TGTGCCAGCAGCTTAGCAATAGGAGGAGAGACCCAGTACTTC,CASSLAIGGETQYF,TRBJ2-5,14,few,TRBV7-2,NA
TGTGCCAGCAGCCTCAACAGGGTTGATGGCTACACCTTC,CASSLNRVDGYTF,TRBJ1-2,13,NA,TRBV9,NA
TGTGCCAGCAGTTACGGGACAGGGCCCTACGGCTACACCTTC,CASSYGTGPYGYTF,TRBJ1-2,14,few,TRBV6-2/TRBV6-3,TRBD1
TGTGCCTCCAAAGGTGGAAGCAACACCGGGGAGCTGTTTTTT,CASKGGSNTGELFF,TRBJ2-2,14,NA,TRBV4-2,NA
TGTGCCAGCAGCTACCCCCGGGGGCGAGTAGCCAATGAGCAGTTCTTC,CASSYPRGRVANEQFF,TRBJ2-1,16,few,TRBV11-2,NA
TGTGCCAGCAGTTTATCGGCTAGCGGGGGGGCCTACGAGCAGTACTTC,CASSLSASGGAYEQYF,TRBJ2-7,16,few,TRBV27,TRBD2
TGCAGTAAAATCCGGGACACCCAGAACACTGAAGCTTTCTTT,CSKIRDTQNTEAFF,TRBJ1-1,14,few,TRBV20-1,NA
TGTGCCAGTAGTATTGAACAGAACACCGGGGAGCTGTTTTTT,CASSIEQNTGELFF,TRBJ2-2,14,NA,TRBV19,NA
TGTGCCAGCAGTTACTCGACTCTGGGGACAGATACGCAGTATTTT,CASSYSTLGTDTQYF,TRBJ2-3,15,few,TRBV6-5,NA
TGTGCCAGCAGTCCGAGGGCCGAGGAGCTGTTTTTT,CASSPRAEELFF,TRBJ2-2,12,NA,TRBV6-2/TRBV6-3,NA
TGTACCAGCAGTGAAACGGGGAGGACTGAAGCTTTCTTT,CTSSETGRTEAFF,TRBJ1-1,13,NA,TRBV25-1,NA
TGTGCCACCAGCAGACCCGGGAGGGACCCCTATGGCTACACCTTC,CATSRPGRDPYGYTF,TRBJ1-2,15,NA,TRBV15,NA
TGCGCCAGCAGTCCAAGTTGGAGGGCATATCAGCCCCAGCATTTT,CASSPSWRAYQPQHF,TRBJ1-5,15,NA,TRBV4-3,NA
TGTGCCAGCAGTGGGGTAGGGGCGCGGTACAATCAGCCCCAGCATTTT,CASSGVGARYNQPQHF,TRBJ1-5,16,NA,TRBV12-3/TRBV12-4,NA
TGTGCCAGCAGCTTAGGGGTTTCGGTGAGTCGCACTGAAGCTTTCTTT,CASSLGVSVSRTEAFF,TRBJ1-1,16,few,TRBV7-2,NA
TGTGCCACCTCGGACAGGGCCTACACTGAAGCTTTCTTT,CATSDRAYTEAFF,TRBJ1-1,13,NA,TRBV19,TRBD1
TGTGCCAGCAGCCCCAGGGTCAAGAGTACTGAAGCTTTCTTT,CASSPRVKSTEAFF,TRBJ1-1,14,NA,TRBV7-9,NA
TGTGCCAGCAGCTCGGGACAGCAAGGGATGAAGACCCAGTACTTC,CASSSGQQGMKTQYF,TRBJ2-5,15,few,TRBV7-9,TRBD1
TGTGCCAGCAGCTTAGACTATAGCACAGATACGCAGTATTTT,CASSLDYSTDTQYF,TRBJ2-3,14,many,TRBV7-2,NA
TGTGCCAGCTCACCTGGCGGGACGACGGGCTACGAGCAGTACTTC,CASSPGGTTGYEQYF,TRBJ2-7,15,NA,TRBV18,NA
TGTGCCATCAGTGACTCGGACGGCCCGAACTATGGCTACACCTTC,CAISDSDGPNYGYTF,TRBJ1-2,15,NA,TRBV10-3,NA
TGTGCCAGCAGCCGCCTCAGGGGGGACACTGAAGCTTTCTTC,CASSRLRGDTEAFF,TRBJ1-1,14,NA,TRBV6-6,TRBD1
TGCAGTGCTAGAGGCCACGATGAGCAGTTCTTC,CSARGHDEQFF,TRBJ2-1,11,few,TRBV20-1,NA
TGTGCCAGCAGCTTAGTTGGGGCTAGCGGACAAGAGACCCAGTACTTC,CASSLVGASGQETQYF,TRBJ2-5,16,few,TRBV7-9,TRBD2